Given below is one T cell receptor (beta chain) in context. Its specificity is unknown. Profiled with immunoSEQ multiplex PCR; TCRdb holds only in-frame clones, not every one. The table lists some 87,000 clones, under 95% of them singletons, with around 5.5% in the top ten. The sample belongs to a study of T cell responses to AZD1222 COVID-19 vaccine. Whole-study findings and limits: Just five or six AZD1222 recipients tested seropositive at baseline. Distributed over spike, vaccine-associated CD4 TCRs predominated at 160-218 and 743-854. After the peak T cell response, and only then, were repertoires sampled. An increase in Spike-specific TCR breadth and depth was observed after two AZD1222 doses.

This CDR3 contains 11 residues. Looked up from germline, CDR1 is DFQATT and CDR2 is SNEGSKA (reference sequence). V lost 6 bases, J lost 8 bases, and 13 bases lay in between. The source material was peripheral blood, sampled on day 0 of MenACWY control vaccination. The sequence was obtained from an adult in good health. The chain couples TRBV20-1 to TRBJ1-2; D ambiguous. CDR3 amino acids: CSAPRGYGYTF. The CDR3 DNA is TGCAGTGCCCCACGAGGGTACGGCTACACCTTC.